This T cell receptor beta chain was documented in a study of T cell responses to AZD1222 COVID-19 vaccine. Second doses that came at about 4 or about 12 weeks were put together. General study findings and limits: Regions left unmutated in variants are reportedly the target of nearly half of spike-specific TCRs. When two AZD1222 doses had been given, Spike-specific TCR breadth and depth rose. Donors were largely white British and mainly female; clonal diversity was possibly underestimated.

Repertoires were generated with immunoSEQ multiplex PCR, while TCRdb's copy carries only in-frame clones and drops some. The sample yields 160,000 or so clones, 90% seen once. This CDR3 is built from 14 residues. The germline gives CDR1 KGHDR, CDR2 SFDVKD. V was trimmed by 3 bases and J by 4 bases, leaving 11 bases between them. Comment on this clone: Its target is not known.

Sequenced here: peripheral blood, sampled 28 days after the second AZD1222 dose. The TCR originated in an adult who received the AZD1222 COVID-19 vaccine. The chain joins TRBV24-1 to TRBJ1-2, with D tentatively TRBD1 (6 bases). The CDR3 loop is CATSDNLDSYGYTF. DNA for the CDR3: TGTGCCACCAGTGATAACCTGGACAGCTATGGCTACACCTTC.